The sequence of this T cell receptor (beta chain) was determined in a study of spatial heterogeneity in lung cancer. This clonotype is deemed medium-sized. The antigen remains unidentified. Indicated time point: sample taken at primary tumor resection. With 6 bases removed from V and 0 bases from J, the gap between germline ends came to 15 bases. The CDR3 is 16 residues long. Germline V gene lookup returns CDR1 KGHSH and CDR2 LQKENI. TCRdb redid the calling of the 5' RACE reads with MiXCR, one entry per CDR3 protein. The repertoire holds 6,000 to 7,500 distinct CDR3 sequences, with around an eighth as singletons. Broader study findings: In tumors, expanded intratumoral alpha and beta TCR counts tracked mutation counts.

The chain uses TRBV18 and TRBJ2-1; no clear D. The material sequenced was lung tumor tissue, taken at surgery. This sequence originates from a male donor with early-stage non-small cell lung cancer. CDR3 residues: CASSPNRASSYNEQFF. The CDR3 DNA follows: TGTGCCAGCTCCCCTAATCGCGCCAGCTCCTACAATGAGCAGTTCTTC. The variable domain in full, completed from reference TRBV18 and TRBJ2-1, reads NAGVMQNPRHLVRRRGQEARLRCSPMKGHSHVYWYRQLPEEGLKFMVYLQKENIIDESGMPKERFSAEFPKEGPSILRIQQVVRGDSAAYFCASSPNRASSYNEQFFGPGTRLTVL.